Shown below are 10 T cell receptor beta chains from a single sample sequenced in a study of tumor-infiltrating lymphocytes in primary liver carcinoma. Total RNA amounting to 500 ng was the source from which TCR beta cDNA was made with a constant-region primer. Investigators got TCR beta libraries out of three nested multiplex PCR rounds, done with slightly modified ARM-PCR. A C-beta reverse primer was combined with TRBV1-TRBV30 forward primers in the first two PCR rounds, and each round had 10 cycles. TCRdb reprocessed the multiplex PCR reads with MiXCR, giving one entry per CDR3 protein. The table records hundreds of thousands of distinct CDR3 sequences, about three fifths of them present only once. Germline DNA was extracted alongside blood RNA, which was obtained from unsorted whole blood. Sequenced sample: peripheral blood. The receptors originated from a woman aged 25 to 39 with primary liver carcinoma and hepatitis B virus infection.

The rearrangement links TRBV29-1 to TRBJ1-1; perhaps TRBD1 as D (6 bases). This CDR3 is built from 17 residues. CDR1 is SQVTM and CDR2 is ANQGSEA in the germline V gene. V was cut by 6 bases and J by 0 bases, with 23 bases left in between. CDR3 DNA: TGCAGCGTCTCTCGCTCGGATTTGGGGGCGCTGAACACTGAAGCTTTCTTT. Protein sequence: CSVSRSDLGALNTEAFF.

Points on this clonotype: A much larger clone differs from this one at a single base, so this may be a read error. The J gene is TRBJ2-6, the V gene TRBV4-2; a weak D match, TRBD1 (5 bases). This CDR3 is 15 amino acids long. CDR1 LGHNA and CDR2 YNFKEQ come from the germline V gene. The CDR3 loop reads CASTVRPSGAIVLTF. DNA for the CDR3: TGTGCCAGCACCGTTAGACCCTCTGGGGCCATCGTCCTGACTTTC.

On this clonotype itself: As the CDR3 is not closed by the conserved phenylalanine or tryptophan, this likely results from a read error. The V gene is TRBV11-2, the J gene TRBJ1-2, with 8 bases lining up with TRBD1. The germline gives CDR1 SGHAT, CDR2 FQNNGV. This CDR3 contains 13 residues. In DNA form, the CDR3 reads TGTGCCAGCAGCTTGACAGGGGCCTATTGCTACACCCTC. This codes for CASSLTGAYCYTL.

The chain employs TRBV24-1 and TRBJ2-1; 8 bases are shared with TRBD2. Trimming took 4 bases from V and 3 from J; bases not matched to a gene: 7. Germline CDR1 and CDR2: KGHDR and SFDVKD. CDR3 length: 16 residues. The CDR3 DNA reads TGTGCCACCAGTGACCCACCAAGCGGGAGCTACAATGAGCAGTTCTTC. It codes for CATSDPPSGSYNEQFF.

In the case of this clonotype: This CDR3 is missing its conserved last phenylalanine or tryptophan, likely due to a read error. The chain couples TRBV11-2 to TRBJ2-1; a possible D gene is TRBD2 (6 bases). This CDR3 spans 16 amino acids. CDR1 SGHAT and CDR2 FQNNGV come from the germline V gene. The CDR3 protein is CANSKERVADYNEQFL. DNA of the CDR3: TGTGCCAACAGCAAAGAGCGGGTAGCAGATTACAATGAGCAGTTCTTG.

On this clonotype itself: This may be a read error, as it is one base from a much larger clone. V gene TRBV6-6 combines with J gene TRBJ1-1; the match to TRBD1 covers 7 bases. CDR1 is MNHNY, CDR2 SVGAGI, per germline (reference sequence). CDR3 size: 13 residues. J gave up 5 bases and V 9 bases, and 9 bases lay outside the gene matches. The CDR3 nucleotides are TGTGCCAGGAGCCGCAGGACAGGAACTGAAGCTTTCTTT. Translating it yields CARSRRTGTEAFF.

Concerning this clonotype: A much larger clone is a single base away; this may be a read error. The CDR3: CASSYLVGVSNEQFF. CDR3 DNA sequence: TGTGCCAGCAGTTACCTGGTGGGAGTGTCTAATGAGCAGTTCTTC. J is TRBJ2-1 and V is TRBV6-6; D perhaps matches TRBD2 (5 bases). V was pared by 2 bases and J by 7 bases, with 15 bases between. Germline V lookup: CDR1 MNHNY, CDR2 SVGAGI (reference sequence). The CDR3 has 15 amino acids.

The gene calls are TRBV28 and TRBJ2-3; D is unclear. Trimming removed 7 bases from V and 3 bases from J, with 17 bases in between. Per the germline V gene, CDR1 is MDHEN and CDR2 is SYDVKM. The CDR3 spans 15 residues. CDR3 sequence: CASINFRSSTDTQYF. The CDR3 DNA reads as TGTGCCAGCATAAATTTCAGGAGCTCAACAGATACGCAGTATTTT.

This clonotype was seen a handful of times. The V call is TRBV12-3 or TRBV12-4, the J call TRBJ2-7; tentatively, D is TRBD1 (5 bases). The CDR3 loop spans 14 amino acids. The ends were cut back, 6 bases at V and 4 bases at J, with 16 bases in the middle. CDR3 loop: CASRRTPEQYEQYF. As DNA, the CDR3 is TGTGCCAGCAGACGGACACCCGAACAATACGAGCAGTACTTC.

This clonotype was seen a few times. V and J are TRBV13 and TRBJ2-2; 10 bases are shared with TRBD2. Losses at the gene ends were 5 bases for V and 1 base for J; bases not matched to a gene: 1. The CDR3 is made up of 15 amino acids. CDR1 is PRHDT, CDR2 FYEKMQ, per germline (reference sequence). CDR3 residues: CASSRLAGNTGELFF. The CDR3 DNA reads TGTGCCAGCAGCCGACTAGCGGGGAACACCGGGGAGCTGTTTTTT.